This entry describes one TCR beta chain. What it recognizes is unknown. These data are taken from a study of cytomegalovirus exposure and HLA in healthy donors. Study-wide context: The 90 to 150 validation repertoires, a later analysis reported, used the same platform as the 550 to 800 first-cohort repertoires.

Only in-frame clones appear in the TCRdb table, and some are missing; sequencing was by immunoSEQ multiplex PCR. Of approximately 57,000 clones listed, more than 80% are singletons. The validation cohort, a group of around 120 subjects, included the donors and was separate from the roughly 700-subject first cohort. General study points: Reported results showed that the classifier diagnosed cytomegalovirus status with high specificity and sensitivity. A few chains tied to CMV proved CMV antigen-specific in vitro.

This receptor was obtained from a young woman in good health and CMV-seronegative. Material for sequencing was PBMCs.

CDR3 loop: CASSADRALFNEQFF. CDR3 DNA sequence: TGTGCCAGCAGTGCTGACAGGGCGTTGTTCAATGAGCAGTTCTTC. V gene TRBV25-1 combines with J gene TRBJ2-1; 7 bases align to TRBD1. The V and J ends lost 4 bases and 6 bases, in that order; junction bases with no gene match: 9. The CDR3 extends over 15 amino acids. Germline V gene sequence: CDR1 MGHDK, CDR2 SYGVNS.